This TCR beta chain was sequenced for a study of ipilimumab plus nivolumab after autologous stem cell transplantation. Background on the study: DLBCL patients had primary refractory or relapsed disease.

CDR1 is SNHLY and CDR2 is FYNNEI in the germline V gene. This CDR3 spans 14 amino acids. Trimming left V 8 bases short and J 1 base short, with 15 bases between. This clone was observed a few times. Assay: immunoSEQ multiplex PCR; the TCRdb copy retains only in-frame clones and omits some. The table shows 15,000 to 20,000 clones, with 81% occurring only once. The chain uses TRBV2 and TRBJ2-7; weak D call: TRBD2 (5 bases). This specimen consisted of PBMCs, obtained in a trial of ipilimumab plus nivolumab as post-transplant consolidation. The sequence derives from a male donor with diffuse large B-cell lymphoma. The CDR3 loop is CASGEPRRSYEQYF. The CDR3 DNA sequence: TGTGCCAGCGGGGAGCCCCGCCGGTCCTACGAGCAGTACTTC.